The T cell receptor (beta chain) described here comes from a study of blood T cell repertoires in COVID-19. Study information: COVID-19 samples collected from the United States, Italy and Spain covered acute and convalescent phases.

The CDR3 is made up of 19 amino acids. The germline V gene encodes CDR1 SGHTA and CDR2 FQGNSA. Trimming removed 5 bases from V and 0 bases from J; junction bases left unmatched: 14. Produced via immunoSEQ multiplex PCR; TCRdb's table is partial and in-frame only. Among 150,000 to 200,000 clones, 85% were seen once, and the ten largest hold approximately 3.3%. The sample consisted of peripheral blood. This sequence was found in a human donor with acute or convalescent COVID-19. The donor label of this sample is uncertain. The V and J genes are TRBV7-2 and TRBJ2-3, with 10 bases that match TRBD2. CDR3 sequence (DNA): TGTGCCAGCAGCCCTATCCTACTAGCGGGAATACCTAGCACAGATACGCAGTATTTT. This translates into CASSPILLAGIPSTDTQYF.